This T cell receptor beta chain was found in a study of blood T cell repertoires in COVID-19 (dated by TCRdb to 2018 to 2021). In terms of the full investigation: Samples covering the acute and convalescent phases of COVID-19 were provided by collaborators in the United States, Italy and Spain. Nearly every sample came with metadata listing a de-identified subject ID, COVID-19 status, age in years and sex. The samples were drawn from the first 160 participants of the ongoing ImmuneRACE study and from some 1,300 subjects provided by 6 global collaborators. The material from the prospective study consisted of cDNA or gDNA derived from T cells, B-cell-depleted T cells, or PBMCs. The dataset comprised deeply sampled blood TCRbeta repertoires from subjects exposed to, actively infected with, or recovered from COVID-19. The repertoires were released in a freely available public database meant as a resource for research on the immune response to SARS-CoV-2. Where HLA class I and class II types were available, the types were taken from metadata supplied by the sample provider, not from assay-based typing. General findings and caveats noted by the study authors: Clinical and demographic metadata were provided uncurated, with the amount varying by source and participant.

About this clone: Its antigen is currently not known. No much larger clone is present one base from it, and per-base qualities are unavailable.

Whole blood was collected in K2EDTA tubes by collaborating institutions according to the institutions' own protocols. Collaborator samples were shipped for TCRbeta analysis as frozen whole blood, isolated PBMCs, or DNA extracted from either sample type. TCRbeta CDR3 regions were amplified from genomic DNA using the immunoSEQ Assay, a bias-controlled multiplex PCR. In the authors' own workflow: The number of nucleated cells in each sample was estimated from the amplification of reference gene primers within the assay. To quantify the absolute abundance of each unique TCRbeta CDR3 rearrangement, sequence reads were collapsed and filtered. For each sample, productive Simpson clonality was calculated as the square root of Simpson's diversity index across productive rearrangements. TCRdb obtained this table from immuneACCESS and retained in-frame rearrangements with V and J assigned. These tables miss some clones; where compared with another copy, unresolved V genes account for less than half of the shortfall, and the remainder is unexplained. The D gene and trimming were derived from the DNA, and the V and J assignments and clone size from that table. This sample gives approximately 50,000 clones in total; approximately 80% of them show up just once. The top ten clonotypes cover roughly 45% of the sample.

The sample was peripheral blood. The TCR was taken from a man between 65 and 85 years old with active or convalescent COVID-19.

The nucleotides are TGTGCCAGCAGTTACTCCGGACAGGGCTCCTACGAGCAGTACTTC. The translation is CASSYSGQGSYEQYF. The rearranged segments are TRBV6-5 and TRBJ2-7; TRBD1 lines up with 8 middle nucleotides. The CDR3 contains 15 residues, cysteine and phenylalanine counted. The only DNA kept is the CDR3, 45 bases in frame from the first base. V has 0 bases trimmed and J has 0 bases trimmed; junction bases matching no gene number 1. As encoded in the germline V gene, CDR1 is MNHEY while CDR2 is SVGAGI.